This T cell receptor beta chain was retrieved from a study of Graves' ophthalmopathy and Graves' hyperthyroidism (dated 2018 in TCRdb). The study in broad terms: Hyperthyroidism was considered stable if no progression to ophthalmopathy occurred within 18 months of follow-up. To explore V-J signatures distinguishing ophthalmopathy from hyperthyroidism, a discovery set of 100 patients (around 44 ophthalmopathy, around 55 stable hyperthyroidism) was enrolled. The study used signatures of the TCR beta repertoire to tell Graves' ophthalmopathy apart from Graves' hyperthyroidism and to predict which patients would progress to ophthalmopathy. Following sampling, methimazole starting at 30 mg daily was administered to hyperthyroidism patients, and high-dose intravenous methylprednisolone was administered to ophthalmopathy patients. An independent validation cohort was composed of some 18 hyperthyroidism patients and 15 to 17 patients who later progressed from hyperthyroidism to ophthalmopathy. In total, approximately 140 blood samples were TCR-sequenced: 43 ophthalmopathy, over 70 hyperthyroidism and some 17 hyperthyroidism-to-ophthalmopathy patients. In roughly 6 hyperthyroidism patients, the T-cell repertoires found in thyroid tissue were compared with those found in blood.

Hyperthyroidism patients were newly diagnosed, with disease duration under 2 months, and aged 18 to 65 years. Anyone with other autoimmune diseases, uncontrolled infections, pregnancy or lactation was excluded from the study. Diagnosis was based on clinical symptoms, serum thyroxine, TRAb, thyroid ultrasound and orbital computed tomography. Trizol reagent was used to extract the total RNA, and its quality was then checked on an Agilent 2100 Bioanalyzer. For repertoire sequencing, the TCR beta CDR3 regions were amplified from RNA transcripts. The first round was an RT-PCR using HTBI primers with the Qiagen OneStep RT-PCR kit, and this first round was followed by a second-round multiplex PCR, then size selection and purification. Libraries were sequenced on an Illumina HiSeq2000 using paired-end 100 bp reads. In the original analysis: SOAPnuke was used to process the reads, throwing out any read that had adapters, had uncalled bases, had a mean Phred below 15, or lacked an exact constant-primer or identifier match. High-quality paired reads were merged with COPE v1.2.5. Each unique nucleotide sequence was defined as a clonotype, and clonotypes were aligned to IMGT TRB V, D and J references with MiTCR v1.1. The analysis was limited to V-J combinations with a frequency above 0.0001, which together covered 99% to 99.2% of repertoires. For each V-J combination, a TCR clonal expansion and chaos score was defined as F50 clonal expansion divided by the chaos observed in the TCRdist matrix. Welch's t-statistics and random forest were used to narrow the features down to around 13 V-J combinations, which were then fed into a naive Bayes classifier. Thyroid-blood repertoire similarity was quantified with the Morisita-Horn index. Through fastp at Q25 and MiXCR, TCRdb rebuilt clones from the public reads, retaining in-frame beta chains. CDR3 protein duplicates are merged, each entry listing the most common genes and DNA. The V and J calls here are based on TCRdb, not the publication. The table for this sample lists over a million distinct CDR3 sequences; about 38% of them were counted only once. 8.5% to 14% of the sample lies in the top ten.

Overall study results and their limits: Sample size was not predetermined statistically, and investigators were not blinded to group allocation. Among expanded thyroid clonotypes with frequency above 0.001, most also showed up in blood, which suggests that blood repertoires may reflect the thyroid immune response. In validation, the model predicted ophthalmopathy progression with about 71% sensitivity and roughly 72% specificity; some 13 predicted patients were CT-confirmed with GO in a median of approximately 6.2 months. The 13-signature model separated ophthalmopathy from stable hyperthyroidism with approximately 88% sensitivity and about 84% specificity in cross-validation, and 80%/75% in the test set.

About this clonotype itself: The antigen this receptor binds is unknown. The record has no base qualities; no much larger clone is one base away.

The CDR3 runs 15 amino acids, cysteine and phenylalanine included. Left in the record is the CDR3 DNA by itself, 45 bases read in frame from the first base. Deletion took 3 bases off V and 2 bases off J, with a span of 13 bases between the germline ends. CDR1 and CDR2 are drawn from the germline V gene: SQVTM, ANQGSEA. The sequence was obtained from an adult man with Graves' hyperthyroidism. Sequencing was performed on peripheral blood or thyroid tissue (not recorded which). The rearranged chain carries TRBV29-1 and TRBJ1-4, with TRBD1 tentatively as D gene (6 bases match). The CDR3 here reads CSVEVGGGTNEKLFF. The nucleotide sequence is given as TGCAGCGTTGAGGTGGGAGGGGGTACTAATGAAAAACTGTTTTTT.